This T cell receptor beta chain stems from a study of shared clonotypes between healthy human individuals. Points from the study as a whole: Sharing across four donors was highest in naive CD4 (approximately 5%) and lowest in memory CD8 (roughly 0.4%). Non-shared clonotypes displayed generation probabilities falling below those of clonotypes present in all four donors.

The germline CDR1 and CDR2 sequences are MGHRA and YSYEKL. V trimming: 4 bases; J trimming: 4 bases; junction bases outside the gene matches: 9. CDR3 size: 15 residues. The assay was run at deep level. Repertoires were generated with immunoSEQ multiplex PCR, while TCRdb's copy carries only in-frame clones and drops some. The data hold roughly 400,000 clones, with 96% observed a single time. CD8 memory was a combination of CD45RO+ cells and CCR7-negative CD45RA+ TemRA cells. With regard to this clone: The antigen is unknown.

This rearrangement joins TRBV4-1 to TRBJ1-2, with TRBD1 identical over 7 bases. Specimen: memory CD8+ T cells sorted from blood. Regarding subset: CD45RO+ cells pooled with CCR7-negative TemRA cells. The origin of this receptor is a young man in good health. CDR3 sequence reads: CASSPRQGGPYGYTF. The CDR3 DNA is TGCGCCAGCAGCCCGAGACAGGGAGGACCCTATGGCTACACCTTC.